This TCR beta chain was retrieved from a study of blood T cell repertoires in COVID-19 (dated by TCRdb to about 2020). A note on the overall study: Samples covering the acute and convalescent phases of COVID-19 were provided by collaborators in the United States, Italy and Spain. Subjects who had been exposed to COVID-19, were actively infected with it, or had recovered from it provided the deeply sampled blood TCRbeta repertoires that made up the dataset. The samples were drawn from two sources: the first 160 participants of the ongoing ImmuneRACE study, and fewer than 1,500 subjects contributed by 6 global collaborators. Nearly every sample came with metadata listing a de-identified subject ID, COVID-19 status, age in years and sex. The repertoires were made available in a free public database intended to serve as a resource for research on the immune response to SARS-CoV-2. The prospective study material was composed of cDNA or gDNA derived from T cells, B-cell-depleted T cells, or PBMCs. Where HLA class I and class II types were available, the types were taken from metadata supplied by the sample provider, not from assay-based typing.

Each collaborating institution followed its own protocols to collect whole blood in K2EDTA tubes. For TCRbeta analysis, collaborators shipped samples in one of three forms: frozen whole blood, isolated PBMCs, or DNA extracted from either of those sample types. TCRbeta CDR3 regions were amplified from genomic DNA using the immunoSEQ Assay, a bias-controlled multiplex PCR. Under the source paper's analysis protocol: Within the assay, amplification of reference gene primers was used to estimate how many nucleated cells each sample contained. To quantify the absolute abundance of each unique TCRbeta CDR3 rearrangement, sequence reads were collapsed and filtered. For each sample, productive Simpson clonality was calculated as the square root of Simpson's diversity index across productive rearrangements. Here the immuneACCESS table is served through TCRdb, limited to in-frame sequences with V and J called. Missing clones are a known gap in these copies; in checked studies unresolved V genes cover under half, and the rest lacks a known reason. The DNA gave D and trimming, while V, J and clone size come from that table. Here the sample has over 100,000 clones; approximately 87% occur a single time. Together, the top ten hold 15% of the sample.

The study at large found these results: The amount of clinical and demographic metadata varied by source and participant and was provided uncurated.

V ends up 1 base short and J 5 bases short, with an unmatched junction base count of 1. CDR1 LNHNV and CDR2 YYDKDF are derived from the germline V gene (reference sequence). There are 13 amino acids in the CDR3, from cysteine to phenylalanine inclusive. The only DNA kept is the CDR3, 39 bases in frame from the first base. As regards this clone: Its antigen is currently not known. No base quality information exists; no much larger clone differs at one position.

This TCR derives from a man aged 45-60 years with acute or convalescent COVID-19. The rearranged chain carries TRBV15 and TRBJ2-7; 8 of the junction bases match TRBD1. The sequenced sample was peripheral blood. This receptor carries the CDR3 CATSRVQGDEQYF. The sequence in DNA is TGTGCCACCAGCAGAGTACAGGGGGACGAGCAGTACTTC.